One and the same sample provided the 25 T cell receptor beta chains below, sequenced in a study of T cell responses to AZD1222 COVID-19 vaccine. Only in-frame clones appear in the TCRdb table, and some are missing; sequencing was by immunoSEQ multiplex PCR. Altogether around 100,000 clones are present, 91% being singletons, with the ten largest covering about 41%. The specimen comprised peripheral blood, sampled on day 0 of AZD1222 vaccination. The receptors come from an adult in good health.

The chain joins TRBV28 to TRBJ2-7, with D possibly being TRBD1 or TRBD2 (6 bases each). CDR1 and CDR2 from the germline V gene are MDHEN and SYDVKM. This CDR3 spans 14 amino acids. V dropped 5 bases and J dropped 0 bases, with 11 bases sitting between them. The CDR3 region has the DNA TGTGCCAGCAGTCGGCGGGACAACTCCTACGAGCAGTACTTC. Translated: CASSRRDNSYEQYF.

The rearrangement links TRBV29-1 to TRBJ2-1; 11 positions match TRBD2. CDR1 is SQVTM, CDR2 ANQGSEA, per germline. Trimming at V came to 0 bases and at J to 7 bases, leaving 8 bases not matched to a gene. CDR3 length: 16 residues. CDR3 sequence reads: CSVEDRRASGRNEQFF. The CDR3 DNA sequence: TGCAGCGTTGAAGATCGGAGGGCTAGCGGGAGGAATGAGCAGTTCTTC.

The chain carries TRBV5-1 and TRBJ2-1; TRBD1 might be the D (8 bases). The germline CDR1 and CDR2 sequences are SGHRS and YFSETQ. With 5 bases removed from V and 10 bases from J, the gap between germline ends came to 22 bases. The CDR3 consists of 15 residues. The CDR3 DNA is TGCGCCAGCAGATTAGCATCTGACAGGGGAGGGGAGCAGTTCTTC. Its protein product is CASRLASDRGGEQFF.

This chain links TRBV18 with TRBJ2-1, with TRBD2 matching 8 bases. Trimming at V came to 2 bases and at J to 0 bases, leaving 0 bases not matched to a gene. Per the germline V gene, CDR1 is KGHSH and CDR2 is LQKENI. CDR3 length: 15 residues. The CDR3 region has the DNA TGTGCCAGCTCACCAGGGACTAGCTCCTACAATGAGCAGTTCTTC. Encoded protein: CASSPGTSSYNEQFF.

As DNA, the CDR3 is TGTGCCAGCAGTTTAGGAAAGAACACTGAAGCTTTCTTT. Translating it yields CASSLGKNTEAFF. This rearrangement joins TRBV28 to TRBJ1-1, with D unresolved. The CDR3 is made up of 13 amino acids. CDR1 is MDHEN and CDR2 is SYDVKM in the germline V gene. Trimming left V 2 bases short and J 1 base short, with 5 bases between.

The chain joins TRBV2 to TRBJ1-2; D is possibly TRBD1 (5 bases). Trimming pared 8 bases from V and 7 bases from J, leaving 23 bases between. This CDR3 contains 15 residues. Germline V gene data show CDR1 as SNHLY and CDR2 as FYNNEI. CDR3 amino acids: CASPRDVGWGGGYTF. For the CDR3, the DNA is TGTGCCAGCCCCCGGGACGTCGGCTGGGGAGGTGGCTACACCTTC.

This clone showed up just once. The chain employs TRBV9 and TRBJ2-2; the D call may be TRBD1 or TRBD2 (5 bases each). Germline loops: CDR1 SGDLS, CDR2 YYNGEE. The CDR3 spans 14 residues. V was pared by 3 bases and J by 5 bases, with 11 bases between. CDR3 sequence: CASSAGTLTGELFF. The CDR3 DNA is TGTGCCAGCAGCGCCGGGACCTTAACCGGGGAGCTGTTTTTT. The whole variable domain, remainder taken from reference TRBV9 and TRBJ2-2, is DSGVTQTPKHLITATGQRVTLRCSPRSGDLSVYWYQQSLDQGLQFLIQYYNGEERAKGNILERFSAQQFPDLHSELNLSSLELGDSALYFCASSAGTLTGELFFGEGSRLTVL.

CDR3 in DNA: TGTGCCAGTAGCCCGGACAGGGGCACCTACGAGCAGTACTTC. It is translated as CASSPDRGTYEQYF. V gene TRBV19 combines with J gene TRBJ2-7; 9 bases match TRBD1. The V gene end was trimmed by 6 bases and the J gene end by 2 bases; junction bases not matched to a gene: 5. The germline CDR1 and CDR2 sequences are LNHDA and SQIVND (reference sequence). The CDR3 has 14 residues.

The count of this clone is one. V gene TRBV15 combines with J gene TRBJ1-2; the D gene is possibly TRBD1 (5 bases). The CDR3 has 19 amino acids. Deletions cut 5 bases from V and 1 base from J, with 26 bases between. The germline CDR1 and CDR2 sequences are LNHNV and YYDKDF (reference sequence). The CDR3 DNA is TGTGCCACCAGCGACACCTGGGGGAGGGGAACGTTTGGTAACTATGGCTACACCTTC. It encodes CATSDTWGRGTFGNYGYTF. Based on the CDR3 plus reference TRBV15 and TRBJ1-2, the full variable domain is DAMVIQNPRYQVTQFGKPVTLSCSQTLNHNVMYWYQQKSSQAPKLLFHYYDKDFNNEADTPDNFQSRRPNTSFCFLDIRSPGLGDTAMYLCATSDTWGRGTFGNYGYTFGSGTRLTVV.

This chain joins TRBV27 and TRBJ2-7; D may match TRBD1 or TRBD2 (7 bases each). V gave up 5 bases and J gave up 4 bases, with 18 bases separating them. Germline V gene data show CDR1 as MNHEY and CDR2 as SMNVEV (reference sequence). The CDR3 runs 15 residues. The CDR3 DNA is TGTGCCAGCAGTCCAAGCGGGACAGCAGTTTACGAGCAGTACTTC. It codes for CASSPSGTAVYEQYF.

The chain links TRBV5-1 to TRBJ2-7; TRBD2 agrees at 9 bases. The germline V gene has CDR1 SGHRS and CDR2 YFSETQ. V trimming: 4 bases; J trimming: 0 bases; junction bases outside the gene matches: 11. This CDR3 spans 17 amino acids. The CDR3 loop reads CASSRLGGRDYSYEQYF. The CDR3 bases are TGCGCCAGCAGCCGACTCGGCGGGAGGGACTACTCCTACGAGCAGTACTTC.

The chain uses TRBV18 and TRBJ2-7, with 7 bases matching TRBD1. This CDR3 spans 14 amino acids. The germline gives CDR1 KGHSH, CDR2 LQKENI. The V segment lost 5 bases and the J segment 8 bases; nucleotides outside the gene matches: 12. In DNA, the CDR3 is TGTGCCAGCTCAAACGACAGGGATAGTTTGAAGCAGTACTTC. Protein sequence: CASSNDRDSLKQYF.

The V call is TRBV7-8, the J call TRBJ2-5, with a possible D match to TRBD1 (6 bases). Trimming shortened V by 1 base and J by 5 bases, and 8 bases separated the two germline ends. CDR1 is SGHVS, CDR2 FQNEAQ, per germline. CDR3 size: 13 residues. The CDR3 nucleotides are TGTGCCAGCAGCTTAGGACAGGTTGAGACCCAGTACTTC. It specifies CASSLGQVETQYF.

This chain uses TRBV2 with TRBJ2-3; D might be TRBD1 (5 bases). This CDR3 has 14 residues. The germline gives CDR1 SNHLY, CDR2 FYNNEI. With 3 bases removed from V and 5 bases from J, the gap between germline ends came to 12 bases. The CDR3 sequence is CASSDEGVGDTQYF. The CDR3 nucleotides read TGTGCCAGCAGTGACGAAGGGGTGGGAGATACGCAGTATTTT.

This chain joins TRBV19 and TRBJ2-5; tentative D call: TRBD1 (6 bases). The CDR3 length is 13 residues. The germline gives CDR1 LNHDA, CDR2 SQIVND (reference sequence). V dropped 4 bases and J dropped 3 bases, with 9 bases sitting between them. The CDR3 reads CASSSDRKETQYF. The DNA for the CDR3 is TGTGCCAGTAGTAGCGACAGGAAAGAGACCCAGTACTTC.

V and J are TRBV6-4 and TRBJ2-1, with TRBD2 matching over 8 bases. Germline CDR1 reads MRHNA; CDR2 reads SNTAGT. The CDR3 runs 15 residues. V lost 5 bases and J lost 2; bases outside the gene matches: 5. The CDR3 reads CASSNQAGAYNEQFF. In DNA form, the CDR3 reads TGTGCCAGCAGTAACCAAGCGGGAGCCTACAATGAGCAGTTCTTC.

The CDR3 loop reads CASSVAGGQETQYF. The DNA for the CDR3 is TGTGCCAGCAGCGTAGCGGGAGGTCAAGAGACCCAGTACTTC. This chain links TRBV6-6 with TRBJ2-5; TRBD2 matches at 10 bases. The germline V gene has CDR1 MNHNY and CDR2 SVGAGI (reference sequence). V gave up 6 bases and J gave up 2 bases; unmatched junction bases: 3. This CDR3 is 14 amino acids long.

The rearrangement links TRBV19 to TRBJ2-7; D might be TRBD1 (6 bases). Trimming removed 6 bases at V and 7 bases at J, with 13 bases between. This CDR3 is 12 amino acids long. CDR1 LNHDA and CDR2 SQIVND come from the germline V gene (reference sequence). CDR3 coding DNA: TGTGCCAGTAGCGACACAGGGTGGGAGCAGTACTTC. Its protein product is CASSDTGWEQYF.

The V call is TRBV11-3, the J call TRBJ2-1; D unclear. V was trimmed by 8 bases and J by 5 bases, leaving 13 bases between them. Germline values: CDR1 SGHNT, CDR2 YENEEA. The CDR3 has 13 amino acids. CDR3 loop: CASALVHDNEQFF. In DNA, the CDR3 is TGTGCCAGCGCCCTAGTCCATGACAATGAGCAGTTCTTC.

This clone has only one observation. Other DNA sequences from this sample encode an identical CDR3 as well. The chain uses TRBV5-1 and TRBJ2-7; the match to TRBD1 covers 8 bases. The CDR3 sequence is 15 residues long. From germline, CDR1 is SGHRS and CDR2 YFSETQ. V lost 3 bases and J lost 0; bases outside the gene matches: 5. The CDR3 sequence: CASSYPGTGSYEQYF. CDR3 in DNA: TGCGCCAGCAGCTATCCCGGGACAGGCTCCTACGAGCAGTACTTC.

CDR3 loop: CASSGTGRGRLHF. CDR3 in DNA: TGTGCCAGCAGTGGGACAGGGAGAGGTCGGCTCCACTTT. The rearrangement joins TRBV12-3 or TRBV12-4 to TRBJ1-6; 9 bases agree with TRBD1. The CDR3 loop spans 13 amino acids. With 5 bases clipped from V and 16 bases from J, the junction kept 9 bases outside the gene matches.

For the CDR3, the DNA is TGTGCCAGCAGCGGTCACAGGGGAGGGGACACCGGGGAGCTGTTTTTT. This translates into CASSGHRGGDTGELFF. The V gene is TRBV7-9, the J gene TRBJ2-2; D tentatively fits TRBD1 or TRBD2 (7 bases each). The ends were cut back, 5 bases at V and 3 bases at J, with 16 bases in the middle. Looked up from germline, CDR1 is SEHNR and CDR2 is FQNEAQ (reference sequence). CDR3 length: 16 residues.

Here the CDR3 DNA reads TGTGCCAGCAGACAAGGGACTAGCGGGAACTACGAGCAGTACTTC. It translates to CASRQGTSGNYEQYF. The chain links TRBV2 to TRBJ2-7; 13 bases line up with TRBD2. V lost 6 bases, J lost 3 bases, and 5 bases stayed unmatched. Germline V gene lookup returns CDR1 SNHLY and CDR2 FYNNEI. CDR3 length: 15 amino acids.

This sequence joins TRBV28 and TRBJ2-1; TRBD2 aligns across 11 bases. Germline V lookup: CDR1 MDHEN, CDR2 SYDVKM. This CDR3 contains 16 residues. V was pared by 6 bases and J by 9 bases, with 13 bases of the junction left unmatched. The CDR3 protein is CASRPSIAGGGREQFF. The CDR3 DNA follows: TGTGCCAGCAGGCCCTCCATAGCGGGAGGGGGGCGTGAGCAGTTCTTC.

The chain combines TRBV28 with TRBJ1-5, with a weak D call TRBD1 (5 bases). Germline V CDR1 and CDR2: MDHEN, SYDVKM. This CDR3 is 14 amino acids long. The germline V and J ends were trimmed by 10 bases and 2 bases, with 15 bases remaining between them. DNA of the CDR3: TGTGCCATCCTCCGGGGGACGGGCAATCAGCCCCAGCATTTT. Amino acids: CAILRGTGNQPQHF.